Shown below are 20 T cell receptor beta chains from a single sample sequenced in a study of T cells expressing NK-cell markers. Reanalyzing the 5' RACE reads, TCRdb keeps one entry per CDR3 protein, without DNA. The data show about 150,000 distinct CDR3 sequences, and the top ten clones hold approximately 35%. Sample: blood T cells: a sorted CD56 or NKG2C T cell subset, CD4+ or CD8+ T cells, or bulk PBMC T cells (not recorded which). The receptor set was obtained from a woman aged 45 to 65 in good health.

This rearrangement joins TRBV4-1 to TRBJ2-7. The CDR3 consists of 14 residues. Germline CDR1 MGHRA, CDR2 YSYEKL. CDR3 protein: CASSLRDGPYEQYF.

The chain carries TRBV27 and TRBJ2-1; TCRdb's D call of TRBD1 is untestable without DNA. CDR1 and CDR2 from the germline V gene are MNHEY and SMNVEV (reference sequence). This CDR3 region has 16 residues. The CDR3 region is CASSRGPGPTYNEQFF.

J is TRBJ1-5 and V is TRBV3-1; as DNA is missing, the TRBD1 call by TCRdb cannot be tested. The CDR3 totals 15 residues. Germline CDR1 reads LGHDT; CDR2 reads YNNKEL (reference sequence). This CDR3 is CASSQGRGIGQPQHF.

This chain joins TRBV20-1 and TRBJ2-1; TCRdb reports TRBD1, a call that lacks DNA to check it against. There are 11 residues in the CDR3. CDR1 DFQATT and CDR2 SNEGSKA come from the germline V gene (reference sequence). This CDR3 is CSADRGNEQFF.

The J gene is TRBJ2-3, the V gene TRBV6-2 or TRBV6-3; with no DNA, the TCRdb D assignment of TRBD2 cannot be verified. The germline V gene encodes CDR1 MNHEY and CDR2 SVGEGT. The CDR3 is 14 amino acids. This chain's CDR3 is CASLGTSGTDTQYF.

The rearrangement joins TRBV13 to TRBJ2-1; TCRdb calls TRBD1, which cannot be checked without DNA. This CDR3 is built from 13 residues. Germline V gene sequence: CDR1 PRHDT, CDR2 FYEKMQ (reference sequence). CDR3 in amino acids: CASSFWDKNEQFF.

The rearrangement joins TRBV20-1 to TRBJ2-1; TCRdb picks TRBD2, but there is no DNA to check that call. CDR3 length equals 16 residues. Germline V CDR1 and CDR2: DFQATT, SNEGSKA (reference sequence). CDR3 amino acids: CSAQTSGSWGGNEQFF.

The J gene is TRBJ2-4, the V gene TRBV13; the TRBD1 assignment by TCRdb is unverifiable without DNA. CDR3 length: 15 amino acids. The germline gives CDR1 PRHDT, CDR2 FYEKMQ (reference sequence). The CDR3 loop reads CASSSNRLPITIQYF.

This rearrangement joins TRBV24-1 to TRBJ2-2. The length of the CDR3 is 13 residues. CDR1 and CDR2 from the germline V gene are KGHDR and SFDVKD. The CDR3: CATSDSLTGELFF.

V gene TRBV5-1 combines with J gene TRBJ2-1; TCRdb calls TRBD2, which cannot be checked without DNA. The CDR3 spans 19 residues. The germline CDR1 and CDR2 sequences are SGHRS and YFSETQ. CDR3 protein: CASSLGRLAGGLAYNEQFF.

The chain joins TRBV6-2 or TRBV6-3 to TRBJ2-5; absent DNA, TCRdb's TRBD2 call cannot be checked. Germline V CDR1 and CDR2: MNHEY, SVGEGT. The CDR3 runs 18 residues. CDR3 loop: CASRKGLAGAVSQETQYF.

The J gene is TRBJ2-3, the V gene TRBV27; TCRdb's assignment of TRBD2 cannot be checked, as there is no DNA. The CDR3 runs 16 residues. In germline, CDR1 is MNHEY, CDR2 SMNVEV (reference sequence). CDR3 protein: CASSLSLALFTDTQYF.

V and J are TRBV7-8 and TRBJ2-3; TCRdb lists TRBD1, though no DNA is available to test this call. The CDR3 is 15 amino acids. CDR1 SGHVS and CDR2 FQNEAQ come from the germline V gene. This CDR3 is CASSLRGAVTDTQYF.

V usage is TRBV13 and J usage is TRBJ1-1; checking the TCRdb D call of TRBD1 is not possible without DNA. Germline V lookup: CDR1 PRHDT, CDR2 FYEKMQ (reference sequence). The CDR3 loop spans 14 amino acids. CDR3: CASSPGTDYPEAFF.

The chain employs TRBV29-1 and TRBJ2-3; the D call from TCRdb, TRBD2, cannot be confirmed without DNA. The CDR3 is 17 amino acids. Per germline, CDR1 SQVTM and CDR2 ANQGSEA. CDR3 sequence: CSVEGFKQGRIPDTQYF.

This chain links TRBV5-1 with TRBJ2-7; TCRdb outputs TRBD1, but without DNA this stays unchecked. CDR3 length equals 14 residues. The germline V gene has CDR1 SGHRS and CDR2 YFSETQ. The CDR3 here is CASSLRQGKYEQYF.

The J gene is TRBJ2-1, the V gene TRBV27; TCRdb calls TRBD1, which cannot be checked without DNA. The CDR3 consists of 15 residues. Germline assignment: CDR1 MNHEY and CDR2 SMNVEV (reference sequence). CDR3 sequence: CASSLSRGLGNEQFF.

V usage is TRBV10-3 and J usage is TRBJ1-2; absent DNA, TCRdb's TRBD1 call cannot be checked. CDR3 length equals 15 residues. Germline CDR1 is ENHRY and CDR2 is SYGVKD. The CDR3: CAISESGTGGYGYTF.

The chain combines TRBV28 with TRBJ1-1. This CDR3 has 13 amino acids. Germline CDR1 and CDR2: MDHEN and SYDVKM. The CDR3 sequence is CASGNREGTEAFF.

The CDR3 protein is CASIGRSYNEQFF. The chain links TRBV6-4 to TRBJ2-1; the D gene TCRdb calls, TRBD1, cannot be checked with no DNA. Germline V gene data show CDR1 as MRHNA and CDR2 as SNTAGT. The CDR3 spans 13 residues.